These 12 T cell receptor beta chains were all obtained from the same sample, sequenced in a study of response to subunit inactivated influenza vaccine. TCRdb reprocessed the RT-PCR reads via MiXCR and lists one record per CDR3 protein. Seen here are over 400,000 distinct CDR3 sequences, approximately 13% observed once, and the top ten hold less than 15%. The sample was PBMCs from blood, taken 45 days after vaccination. Receptors were obtained from a man aged 50-59 years who received an inactivated influenza vaccine.

This clonotype was recorded a few times. V usage is TRBV12-3 or TRBV12-4 and J usage is TRBJ2-5, with TRBD2 identical over 12 bases. The CDR3 is 15 amino acids. V lost 3 bases and J lost 2; bases outside the gene matches: 1. Here the CDR3 reads CASSLTSGGQETQYF. CDR3 DNA sequence: TGTGCCAGCAGTTTGACTAGCGGGGGACAAGAGACCCAGTACTTC.

This clonotype was counted between two and nine times. V usage is TRBV4-2 and J usage is TRBJ1-1, with D uncertain. This CDR3 spans 15 amino acids. Per germline, CDR1 LGHNA and CDR2 YNFKEQ. Trimming cost V 1 base and J 0 bases, with 9 bases left between them. The CDR3 loop is CASSQVPVMNTEAFF. The CDR3 DNA reads as TGTGCCAGCAGCCAAGTACCAGTTATGAACACTGAAGCTTTCTTT.

This clonotype was seen ten or more times. V usage is TRBV18 and J usage is TRBJ2-2; 9 positions match TRBD2. Germline CDR1 and CDR2: KGHSH and LQKENI. Trimming took 3 bases from V and 3 from J; bases not matched to a gene: 2. The CDR3 has 15 residues. The CDR3, as DNA: TGTGCCAGCTCACCGGGACTAGCAGACACCGGGGAGCTGTTTTTT. Its translation: CASSPGLADTGELFF.

In this sample, this clonotype turned up a few times. The chain employs TRBV4-1 and TRBJ2-3; 8 nucleotides agree with TRBD2. The CDR3 loop spans 18 amino acids. Germline trimming cut 1 base from V and 3 bases from J; bases unmatched to any gene: 12. The germline V gene has CDR1 MGHRA and CDR2 YSYEKL. The CDR3 region is CASSQVAGGLSATDTQYF. The CDR3 bases are TGCGCCAGCAGCCAAGTTGCGGGGGGACTCTCCGCAACAGATACGCAGTATTTT.

This clonotype was counted many times. V gene TRBV6-2 or TRBV6-3 combines with J gene TRBJ1-1; D unresolved. CDR3 length: 13 amino acids. Germline V CDR1 and CDR2: MNHEY, SVGEGT. V dropped 4 bases and J dropped 10 bases, with 16 bases sitting between them. This CDR3 reads CASSFFGPGGAFF. CDR3 in DNA: TGTGCCAGCAGTTTCTTCGGGCCCGGTGGAGCTTTCTTT.

The chain is built from TRBV30 and TRBJ2-5; TRBD1 or TRBD2 may be the D gene (5 bases each). Looked up from germline, CDR1 is GTSNPN and CDR2 is SVGIG (reference sequence). V was trimmed by 5 bases and J by 1 base, leaving 11 bases between them. This CDR3 has 13 amino acids. DNA for the CDR3: TGTGCCTGGGGTTACGGGACCCAAGAGACCCAGTACTTC. Residues: CAWGYGTQETQYF.

This clonotype came up many times. The chain carries TRBV20-1 and TRBJ2-7; TRBD2 matches 8 bases. The CDR3 has 15 amino acids. V shed 0 bases, J shed 7 bases, and the junction held 11 bases outside the gene matches. Per germline, CDR1 DFQATT and CDR2 SNEGSKA (reference sequence). The CDR3 nucleotides are TGCAGTGCTAGAGATACAGCGGGGGACCCTAAAGAGCAGTACTTC. Protein: CSARDTAGDPKEQYF.

This clonotype was observed a few times. The rearrangement uses TRBV12-3 or TRBV12-4 and TRBJ2-7; a possible D gene is TRBD2 (6 bases). V lost 0 bases and J 2 bases, leaving 11 bases between the germline ends. CDR3 length: 15 amino acids. In DNA form, the CDR3 reads TGTGCCAGCAGTTTAGCGGTAGCGGAGACCTACGAGCAGTACTTC. Translated: CASSLAVAETYEQYF.

A few counts support this clonotype. In DNA, the CDR3 is TGTGCCAGCAGCTTAGGGGGTTCCGGGCGGGGCTACGAGCAGTACTTC. Translation gives CASSLGGSGRGYEQYF. The chain has TRBV7-2 and TRBJ2-7, with D perhaps TRBD2 (6 bases). The germline V gene has CDR1 SGHTA and CDR2 FQGNSA. The CDR3 is made up of 16 amino acids. V dropped 1 base and J dropped 3 bases, with 16 bases sitting between them.

CDR3 in amino acids: CSATPIVGGFETQYF. The CDR3 DNA sequence: TGCAGTGCTACCCCCATCGTGGGGGGGTTCGAGACCCAGTACTTC. The rearrangement joins TRBV20-1 to TRBJ2-5, with 7 bases aligning to TRBD2. Germline V CDR1 and CDR2: DFQATT, SNEGSKA (reference sequence). The CDR3 length is 15 residues. V shed 4 bases and J 5 bases; nucleotides not matched to a gene: 13.

This clonotype showed up just a few times. The V and J genes are TRBV4-2 and TRBJ2-5, with TRBD2 matching over 7 bases. Germline loops: CDR1 LGHNA, CDR2 YNFKEQ. V trimming: 1 base; J trimming: 5 bases; junction bases outside the gene matches: 4. The CDR3 is 14 amino acids. CDR3 sequence (DNA): TGTGCCAGCAGCCAAGTCGGTAGCGGGGAGACCCAGTACTTC. This sequence encodes CASSQVGSGETQYF.

This clonotype was recorded at least ten times. The chain has TRBV11-2 and TRBJ2-1, with TRBD2 matching 10 bases. Germline CDR1 and CDR2: SGHAT and FQNNGV. With 0 bases clipped from V and 8 bases from J, the junction kept 10 bases outside the gene matches. The CDR3 is 17 residues long. The CDR3 DNA follows: TGTGCCAGCAGCTTAGATGTACTAGCGGGATTCAATGATGAGCAGTTCTTC. Protein sequence: CASSLDVLAGFNDEQFF.